This T cell receptor beta chain was profiled in a study of OX40 agonist ivuxolimab in advanced cancers. Study findings and constraints: Clones of CD4+ and CD8+ blood T cells grew by week 6 at doses of 0.1 to 3.0 mg/kg.

The table came from immunoSEQ multiplex PCR; TCRdb's copy has only in-frame clones and leaves some out. The repertoire has about 49,000 clones, 85% of them found once; the top ten carry roughly 20%. To note about this clone: What it binds is unknown.

CDR1 MNHEY and CDR2 SMNVEV come from the germline V gene (reference sequence). V lost 6 bases to trimming and J lost 5 bases, with 16 bases between them. The CDR3 covers 15 residues. The receptor's source is an adult with an advanced solid tumor such as melanoma, head and neck, liver or kidney cancer. The specimen was CD4+ or CD8+ T cells sorted from blood, collected in a trial of the OX40 agonist ivuxolimab. This chain uses TRBV27 with TRBJ1-4; D may be TRBD1 (5 bases). CDR3 coding DNA: TGTGCCAGCAGCCTCCTAGACAGCCCCAATGAAAAACTGTTTTTT. It specifies CASSLLDSPNEKLFF.